Listed below are T cell receptor beta chains from one sample, sequenced in a study of blood T cells in healthy people across ages. TCRdb called the 5' RACE reads again in MiXCR, with one record for every CDR3 protein. Here the sample spans about 970,000 distinct CDR3 sequences, just over 50% being singletons. Sequenced sample: blood. These receptors were taken from a woman in her fifties or sixties in good health. CDR3s include the opening cysteine and the closing phenylalanine or tryptophan. D genes are given only for firm matches. Clone size is not always given. Where it is, it says once, few, many or a class for expanded clones.

CDR3: CAISAGGTFNSPLHF
DNA: TGTGCCATCAGTGCAGGGGGCACCTTTAATTCACCCCTCCACTTT
J: TRBJ1-6
V: TRBV10-3
size: .
D: TRBD1

CDR3: CASSHHSGRLYEQYF
DNA: TGCGCCAGCAGCCACCATAGCGGGAGGTTATACGAGCAGTACTTC
J: TRBJ2-7
V: TRBV4-1
size: few
D: TRBD2

CDR3: CASTKTGVSGSISGANVLTF
DNA: TGTGCCAGCACCAAAACGGGTGTTTCGGGGTCCATATCTGGGGCCAACGTCCTGACTTTC
J: TRBJ2-6
V: TRBV5-5
size: .
D: .

CDR3: CASSPLGRTITNTDTQYF
DNA: TGTGCCAGCTCACCACTGGGACGTACCATAACTAACACAGATACGCAGTATTTT
J: TRBJ2-3
V: TRBV18
size: .
D: .

CDR3: CASSGGQKNQPQHF
DNA: TGTGCCAGCAGTGGGGGACAAAAGAATCAGCCCCAGCATTTT
J: TRBJ1-5
V: TRBV12-3/TRBV12-4
size: .
D: .

CDR3: CASKQISYSEQFF
DNA: TGTGCCAGCAAGCAGATCTCCTACAGTGAGCAGTTCTTC
J: TRBJ2-1
V: TRBV2
size: few
D: .

CDR3: CSVSGREGPPDTQYF
DNA: TGCAGCGTCAGTGGGCGGGAGGGCCCCCCAGATACGCAGTATTTT
J: TRBJ2-3
V: TRBV29-1
size: few
D: TRBD2

CDR3: CAIRANGKETQYF
DNA: TGTGCCATCAGAGCCAACGGTAAAGAGACCCAGTACTTC
J: TRBJ2-5
V: TRBV10-3
size: few
D: .

CDR3: CASPGHRILRQMNTEAFF
DNA: TGTGCCAGCCCCGGACACAGAATCCTCCGGCAAATGAACACTGAAGCTTTCTTT
J: TRBJ1-1
V: TRBV27
size: .
D: .

CDR3: CSAPYLGGNEKLFF
DNA: TGCAGTGCCCCCTACCTCGGAGGTAATGAAAAACTGTTTTTT
J: TRBJ1-4
V: TRBV20-1
size: .
D: .

CDR3: CASRDSGQSSYEQYF
DNA: TGTGCCAGCAGAGATAGCGGACAAAGCTCCTACGAGCAGTACTTC
J: TRBJ2-7
V: TRBV6-6
size: many
D: .

CDR3: CSARDGTGSRETQYF
DNA: TGCAGTGCTAGAGATGGAACAGGGAGTAGGGAGACCCAGTACTTC
J: TRBJ2-5
V: TRBV20-1
size: .
D: .

CDR3: CSAMNRDKRYEQYF
DNA: TGCAGTGCAATGAACCGGGACAAAAGGTACGAGCAGTACTTC
J: TRBJ2-7
V: TRBV20-1
size: .
D: .

CDR3: CSARSGQWPYEQYF
DNA: TGCAGTGCTAGGTCGGGACAGTGGCCCTACGAGCAGTACTTC
J: TRBJ2-7
V: TRBV20-1
size: .
D: TRBD1

CDR3: CASSALRGGETQYF
DNA: TGTGCCAGCAGCGCTCTACGGGGTGGGGAGACCCAGTACTTC
J: TRBJ2-5
V: TRBV5-8
size: few
D: .

CDR3: CASSSAPFGQGTRDTQYF
DNA: TGTGCCAGCAGTTCCGCCCCTTTCGGACAGGGGACAAGAGATACGCAGTATTTT
J: TRBJ2-3
V: TRBV27
size: few
D: TRBD1

CDR3: CASSVGQGRGTEAFF
DNA: TGCGCCAGCAGCGTAGGACAGGGTCGAGGCACTGAAGCTTTCTTT
J: TRBJ1-1
V: TRBV5-1
size: .
D: TRBD1

CDR3: CASSNLVETQYF
DNA: TGTGCCAGCAGTAACTTGGTCGAGACCCAGTACTTC
J: TRBJ2-5
V: TRBV12-3/TRBV12-4
size: few
D: .

CDR3: CNVDQDPKAYNEQFF
DNA: TGCAACGTCGACCAGGACCCCAAGGCATACAATGAGCAGTTCTTC
J: TRBJ2-1
V: TRBV29-1
size: .
D: .

CDR3: CASSRQLHETQYF
DNA: TGTGCCAGCAGCAGACAGCTCCACGAGACCCAGTACTTC
J: TRBJ2-5
V: TRBV28
size: few
D: .

CDR3: CSAGTSERYNEQFF
DNA: TGCAGTGCAGGGACTAGCGAGAGGTACAATGAGCAGTTCTTC
J: TRBJ2-1
V: TRBV20-1
size: few
D: TRBD2

CDR3: CASSLDGTVNTEAFF
DNA: TGTGCCAGCAGCTTGGACGGGACGGTGAACACTGAAGCTTTCTTT
J: TRBJ1-1
V: TRBV7-9
size: few
D: .

CDR3: CASRSTSGRNEQFF
DNA: TGTGCCAGCAGATCGACTAGCGGGAGGAATGAGCAGTTCTTC
J: TRBJ2-1
V: TRBV3-1
size: .
D: TRBD2

CDR3: CASSPKTGFFHKEQFF
DNA: TGTGCCAGCAGCCCAAAGACAGGGTTTTTTCACAAGGAGCAGTTCTTC
J: TRBJ2-1
V: TRBV14
size: .
D: TRBD1

CDR3: CSVKYQGAKLFF
DNA: TGCAGTGTTAAGTACCAGGGGGCAAAACTGTTTTTT
J: TRBJ1-4
V: TRBV20-1
size: .
D: TRBD1

CDR3: CASREGSGYGYTF
DNA: TGTGCCAGCAGGGAAGGGTCTGGCTATGGCTACACCTTC
J: TRBJ1-2
V: TRBV27
size: .
D: .

CDR3: CASSLSLGQPYEQYF
DNA: TGTGCCAGCAGTTTATCGCTCGGACAGCCCTACGAGCAGTACTTC
J: TRBJ2-7
V: TRBV27
size: .
D: .

CDR3: CASKRELSDNEQFF
DNA: TGTGCCAGTAAGCGGGAGTTGTCGGACAATGAGCAGTTCTTC
J: TRBJ2-1
V: TRBV12-3/TRBV12-4
size: .
D: TRBD2

CDR3: CASSSQGAAVYEQYF
DNA: TGTGCCAGCAGCTCACAGGGGGCCGCGGTCTACGAGCAGTACTTC
J: TRBJ2-7
V: TRBV7-2
size: .
D: TRBD1

CDR3: CASSSLAYPINEQFF
DNA: TGTGCCAGCAGTTCGCTAGCTTACCCTATCAATGAGCAGTTCTTC
J: TRBJ2-1
V: TRBV6-5
size: .
D: .

CDR3: CASSYQGGESYGYTF
DNA: TGTGCCAGCAGTTACCAGGGGGGGGAGTCCTATGGCTACACCTTC
J: TRBJ1-2
V: TRBV6-5
size: .
D: TRBD1

CDR3: CSARQGLAGIPGELFF
DNA: TGCAGTGCTAGACAGGGACTAGCGGGTATCCCCGGGGAGCTGTTTTTT
J: TRBJ2-2
V: TRBV20-1
size: .
D: TRBD2

CDR3: CASSPTEDEQYF
DNA: TGTGCCAGCAGCCCCACCGAGGACGAGCAGTACTTC
J: TRBJ2-7
V: TRBV7-8
size: few
D: .

CDR3: CASRSRNGAGQSTDTQYF
DNA: TGTGCCAGCAGATCCCGAAATGGAGCGGGACAGAGCACAGATACGCAGTATTTT
J: TRBJ2-3
V: TRBV25-1
size: once
D: .

CDR3: CASSYPSGTPNQPQHF
DNA: TGTGCCAGCAGTTACCCCTCCGGGACACCCAATCAGCCCCAGCATTTT
J: TRBJ1-5
V: TRBV6-6
size: .
D: .

CDR3: CASSYSPGLAGAGEQFF
DNA: TGTGCCAGCAGTTACTCCCCGGGACTAGCGGGAGCGGGTGAGCAGTTCTTC
J: TRBJ2-1
V: TRBV6-2/TRBV6-3
size: .
D: TRBD2

CDR3: CASSFSDSTDTQYF
DNA: TGTGCCAGCAGTTTCTCCGACAGCACAGATACGCAGTATTTT
J: TRBJ2-3
V: TRBV6-5
size: few
D: .

CDR3: CASRDRDYEQYF
DNA: TGTGCCAGCAGGGACAGGGATTACGAGCAGTACTTC
J: TRBJ2-7
V: TRBV27
size: many
D: TRBD1

CDR3: CASSPFPSGVRTQYF
DNA: TGTGCCAGCAGCCCATTCCCCAGCGGGGTACGGACCCAGTACTTC
J: TRBJ2-5
V: TRBV7-7
size: .
D: TRBD2

CDR3: CATSYGGSESYEQYF
DNA: TGTGCCACCAGCTATGGCGGGAGTGAATCCTACGAGCAGTACTTC
J: TRBJ2-7
V: TRBV15
size: .
D: TRBD2

CDR3: CASSQARGYNEQFF
DNA: TGTGCCAGCAGCCAGGCACGGGGCTACAATGAGCAGTTCTTC
J: TRBJ2-1
V: TRBV14
size: .
D: .

CDR3: CSAREVAGAPYNEQYF
DNA: TGCAGTGCTAGAGAGGTAGCGGGAGCTCCCTACAATGAGCAGTACTTC
J: TRBJ2-7
V: TRBV20-1
size: .
D: TRBD2

CDR3: CASSSGGVDGYTF
DNA: TGCGCCAGCTCCTCAGGAGGGGTTGATGGCTACACCTTC
J: TRBJ1-2
V: TRBV4-1
size: few
D: .

CDR3: CASSLAEASGRKELFF
DNA: TGTGCCAGCAGCTTAGCGGAGGCTAGCGGGAGGAAGGAGCTGTTTTTT
J: TRBJ2-2
V: TRBV7-8
size: .
D: TRBD2

CDR3: CASSYRGSGELFF
DNA: TGTGCCAGCAGTTACAGGGGATCCGGGGAGCTGTTTTTT
J: TRBJ2-2
V: TRBV28
size: few
D: TRBD1

CDR3: CASSQIGQGKTYEQYF
DNA: TGTGCCAGCAGCCAAATCGGACAGGGTAAAACCTACGAGCAGTACTTC
J: TRBJ2-7
V: TRBV4-2
size: few
D: TRBD1

CDR3: CASTPAKYEQYF
DNA: TGTGCCAGCACCCCAGCGAAGTACGAGCAGTACTTC
J: TRBJ2-7
V: TRBV2
size: .
D: .

CDR3: CASSSGTGAELFF
DNA: TGTGCCAGCAGCTCGGGGACAGGGGCGGAACTGTTTTTT
J: TRBJ1-4
V: TRBV7-9
size: .
D: TRBD1

CDR3: CASSLGEGPNQPQHF
DNA: TGCGCCAGCAGCTTGGGAGAGGGCCCCAATCAGCCCCAGCATTTT
J: TRBJ1-5
V: TRBV5-1
size: few
D: .

CDR3: CASTSSSTVYNEQFF
DNA: TGTGCCAGCACTTCCTCATCGACAGTCTACAATGAGCAGTTCTTC
J: TRBJ2-1
V: TRBV7-2
size: few
D: .

CDR3: CASSGGPAGEQYF
DNA: TGTGCCAGCAGCGGGGGTCCGGCTGGCGAGCAGTACTTC
J: TRBJ2-7
V: TRBV7-2
size: .
D: .

CDR3: CAGSTRTGLRNEQFF
DNA: TGTGCCGGCAGCACCCGGACAGGGCTTCGCAATGAGCAGTTCTTC
J: TRBJ2-1
V: TRBV7-8
size: .
D: TRBD1

CDR3: CASSSGGWGYTF
DNA: TGTGCCAGCAGTTCAGGGGGTTGGGGCTACACCTTC
J: TRBJ1-2
V: TRBV12-3/TRBV12-4
size: few
D: TRBD1

CDR3: CASSSKTPGGSPLHF
DNA: TGCGCCAGCAGCTCAAAGACCCCCGGGGGTTCACCCCTCCACTTT
J: TRBJ1-6
V: TRBV4-1
size: .
D: .